These 9 T cell receptor beta chains came from one sample sequenced in a study of blood T cell repertoires in COVID-19. The method was immunoSEQ multiplex PCR; TCRdb's version includes in-frame clones alone and lacks a portion of them. Here the sample spans fewer than 300,000 clones, 87% being singletons. Sequenced sample: peripheral blood. The receptors were sampled from a woman aged 45-60 years with acute or convalescent COVID-19.

In regard to this clone: Other DNA sequences in the sample encode the same CDR3. The CDR3, as DNA: TGTGCCAGCAGTTTAGCGGGTGGACAAGAGACCCAGTACTTC. Translating it yields CASSLAGGQETQYF. The chain employs TRBV28 and TRBJ2-5; weak D call: TRBD2 (5 bases). The ends were cut back, 2 bases at V and 2 bases at J, with 9 bases in the middle. CDR3 length: 14 amino acids. Germline values: CDR1 MDHEN, CDR2 SYDVKM.

This clone appeared once. The gene calls are TRBV28 and TRBJ2-7, with TRBD1 identical over 7 bases. With V trimmed by 4 bases and J by 5 bases, 14 bases remained unmatched. Germline loops: CDR1 MDHEN, CDR2 SYDVKM. There are 16 residues in the CDR3. The CDR3 is CASSSSEGAGSHEQYF. The CDR3 region has the DNA TGTGCCAGCAGTTCAAGCGAGGGGGCAGGGAGCCACGAGCAGTACTTC. Looking up the rest from reference TRBV28 and TRBJ2-7 gives the full variable domain: DVKVTQSSRYLVKRTGEKVFLECVQDMDHENMFWYRQDPGLGLRLIYFSYDVKMKEKGDIPEGYSVSREKKERFSLILESASTNQTSMYLCASSSSEGAGSHEQYFGPGTRLTVT.

This chain joins TRBV19 and TRBJ2-7; TRBD2 aligns across 8 bases. The J segment lost 3 bases and the V segment lost 7 bases, leaving 11 bases of the junction unmatched. The CDR3 extends over 15 amino acids. Germline V CDR1 and CDR2: LNHDA, SQIVND (reference sequence). The CDR3 DNA reads as TGTGCCAGTACCCCGAGCGGGAGAGCGATCTACGAGCAGTACTTC. Protein: CASTPSGRAIYEQYF. Full variable domain (missing parts from reference TRBV19 and TRBJ2-7): DGGITQSPKYLFRKEGQNVTLSCEQNLNHDAMYWYRQDPGQGLRLIYYSQIVNDFQKGDIAEGYSVSREKKESFPLTVTSAQKNPTAFYLCASTPSGRAIYEQYFGPGTRLTVT.

The chain is built from TRBV20-1 and TRBJ1-3; possibly TRBD1 for D (6 bases). CDR1 and CDR2 (germline): DFQATT, SNEGSKA (reference sequence). CDR3 length: 11 amino acids. V was clipped by 7 bases and J by 8 bases, with 12 bases between them. This chain's CDR3 is CSGWTAHTIYF. The CDR3 coding sequence is TGCAGTGGATGGACAGCGCACACCATATATTTT.

The J gene is TRBJ2-5, the V gene TRBV18; TRBD1 matches 8 bases. Losses at the gene ends were 3 bases for V and 4 bases for J; bases not matched to a gene: 1. Germline lookup yields CDR1 KGHSH and CDR2 LQKENI. This CDR3 has 13 residues. For the CDR3, the DNA is TGTGCCAGCTCACCCGACAGGGGAGAGACCCAGTACTTC. Its translation is CASSPDRGETQYF.

This chain connects TRBV5-5 to TRBJ1-4; 9 bases align to TRBD1. The CDR3 is 14 amino acids. Germline CDR1 and CDR2: SGHKS and YYEKEE (reference sequence). The V segment lost 1 base and the J segment 6 bases; nucleotides outside the gene matches: 1. The CDR3 nucleotides are TGTGCCAGCAGCTTGACAGGGGGCGATGAAAAACTGTTTTTT. Amino acid sequence: CASSLTGGDEKLFF.

The V and J genes are TRBV5-4 and TRBJ2-2; D possibly corresponds to TRBD2 (5 bases). Germline loops: CDR1 SGHNT, CDR2 YYREEE (reference sequence). Trimming shortened V by 1 base and J by 7 bases, and 14 bases separated the two germline ends. This CDR3 is built from 15 residues. In DNA form, the CDR3 reads TGTGCCAGCAGCTTGTTTGAGGGCCGGTACGGGGAGCTGTTTTTT. Translated, it gives CASSLFEGRYGELFF.

The rearrangement links TRBV6-1 to TRBJ1-3, with 9 bases lining up with TRBD1. The length of the CDR3 is 15 residues. Trimming removed 3 bases from V and 1 base from J; junction bases left unmatched: 1. Germline V gene data show CDR1 as MNHNS and CDR2 as SASEGT. In DNA, the CDR3 is TGTGCCAGCAGTGAGGACAGGGGATCTGGAAACACCATATATTTT. As protein: CASSEDRGSGNTIYF.

V is TRBV28 and J is TRBJ1-2; the match to TRBD1 covers 7 bases. Germline assignment: CDR1 MDHEN and CDR2 SYDVKM. The CDR3 has 14 residues. V lost 10 bases and J lost 4; bases outside the gene matches: 12. CDR3 in amino acids: CATFTGTAFYGYTF. CDR3 DNA: TGTGCCACCTTCACCGGGACAGCATTCTATGGCTACACCTTC.